The next 5 T cell receptor beta chains were all read from a single sample in a study of blood T cell repertoires in COVID-19 (dated by TCRdb to about 2020). Libraries were constructed by the immunoSEQ multiplex PCR assay. Held by TCRdb, this immuneACCESS table contains in-frame sequences only and omits some clones. Under half of the omission traces to an unresolved V gene where checked; the cause of the rest is unknown. The sample table contains about 170,000 clones; only one count was recorded for around 87% of them. The top ten clonotypes cover roughly 2.5% of the sample. The source material was peripheral blood. The receptors were sampled from a woman of 80 years or more with COVID-19, enrolled during active disease.

The V and J genes are TRBV18 and TRBJ2-7; TRBD1 matches at 8 bases. The V gene's germline CDR1 is KGHSH and CDR2 LQKENI. V was clipped by 5 bases and J by 6 bases; unmatched bases: 6. This CDR3 is built from 13 residues. CDR3: CASSTGQGTEQYF. In nucleotides, the CDR3 is TGTGCCAGCTCAACAGGACAGGGTACCGAGCAGTACTTC.

The V call is TRBV6-5, the J call TRBJ1-6; no clear D. Trimming left V 2 bases short and J 9 bases short, with 14 bases between. The CDR3 totals 15 residues. Germline-derived CDR1 and CDR2 are MNHEY and SVGAGI. The CDR3 spells CASSYERVPTSPLHF. As DNA, the CDR3 is TGTGCCAGCAGTTACGAGAGGGTGCCGACTTCACCCCTCCACTTT.

V and J are TRBV5-6 and TRBJ2-4; 9 positions match TRBD1. The CDR3 totals 14 residues. V shed 4 bases, J shed 5 bases, and the junction held 4 bases outside the gene matches. Per germline, CDR1 SGHDT and CDR2 YYEEEE. CDR3: CASSAGQGENIQYF. The CDR3 DNA sequence: TGTGCCAGCAGCGCGGGACAGGGCGAAAACATTCAGTACTTC.

For this clone: Other nucleotide sequences in the sample specify the same CDR3. The J gene is TRBJ1-5, the V gene TRBV28; D unresolved. Germline CDR1 reads MDHEN; CDR2 reads SYDVKM. The CDR3 has 12 amino acids. Trimming shortened V by 2 bases and J by 6 bases, and 5 bases separated the two germline ends. The CDR3 loop reads CASSLLSQPQHF. The CDR3 nucleotides read TGTGCCAGCAGTTTACTCAGTCAGCCCCAGCATTTT. Supplemented by reference TRBV28 and TRBJ1-5, the full variable domain reads DVKVTQSSRYLVKRTGEKVFLECVQDMDHENMFWYRQDPGLGLRLIYFSYDVKMKEKGDIPEGYSVSREKKERFSLILESASTNQTSMYLCASSLLSQPQHFGDGTRLSIL.

The gene calls are TRBV3-1 (or the pseudogene TRBV3-2) and TRBJ2-5; TRBD2 aligns across 9 bases. There are 15 residues in the CDR3. Germline V gene sequence: CDR1 LGHDT, CDR2 YNNKEL (reference sequence). J was trimmed by 4 bases and V by 4 bases; bases with no gene match: 7. The CDR3 nucleotides read TGTGCCAGCAGCCTAGGGACTAGCTGGGGAGAGACCCAGTACTTC. This encodes CASSLGTSWGETQYF.